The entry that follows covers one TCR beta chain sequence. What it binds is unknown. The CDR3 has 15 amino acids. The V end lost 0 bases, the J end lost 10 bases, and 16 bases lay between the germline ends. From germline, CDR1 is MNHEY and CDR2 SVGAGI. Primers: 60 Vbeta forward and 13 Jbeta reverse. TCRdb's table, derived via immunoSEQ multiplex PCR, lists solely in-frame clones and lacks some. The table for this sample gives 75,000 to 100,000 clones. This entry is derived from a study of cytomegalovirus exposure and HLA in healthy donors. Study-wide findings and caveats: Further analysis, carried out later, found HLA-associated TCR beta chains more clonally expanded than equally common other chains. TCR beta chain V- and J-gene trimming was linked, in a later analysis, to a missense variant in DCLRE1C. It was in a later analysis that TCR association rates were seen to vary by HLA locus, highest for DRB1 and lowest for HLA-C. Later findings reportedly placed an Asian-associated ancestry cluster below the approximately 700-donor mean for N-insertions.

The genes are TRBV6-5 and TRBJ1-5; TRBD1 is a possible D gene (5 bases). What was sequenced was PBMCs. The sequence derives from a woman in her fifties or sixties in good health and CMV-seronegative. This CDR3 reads CASSYSREGVGPQHF. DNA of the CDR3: TGTGCCAGCAGTTACTCCCGAGAAGGGGTAGGTCCCCAGCATTTT.